The clone carrying this TCR beta chain has only a few counts. The target antigen is unknown. These data belong to a study of T-cell memory formation after mild COVID-19. Study-level information: Largely, TCR clusters stayed within a single donor.

Whole-study results and caveats: The study found balanced CD4/CD8 in clones contracting day 15 to 85 and a CD4+ lean in later expanders. Prior to infection, memory already included some responding clones, suggesting cross-reactive memory joined. CD8+ contracting clones occupied EMRA, while CD4+ ones occupied mainly CM and EM.

TCRdb called the 5' RACE reads again in MiXCR, with one record for every CDR3 protein. This table holds 180,000 or so distinct CDR3 sequences, around 16% found once. The germline V gene encodes CDR1 SNHLY and CDR2 FYNNEI. V was shortened by 7 bases and J by 9 bases, with 13 bases between the two germline ends. The CDR3 sequence is 13 residues long. Sequencing was done on a sample of PBMCs or a T cell subset sorted from them (not recorded which). The chain links TRBV2 to TRBJ1-6; weak D call: TRBD1 (5 bases). The sequence came from an adult woman who had mild COVID-19 (a few samples of this study predate the infection). Cell type and time point are not known. CDR3 nucleotides: TGTGCCAGCACCGCAGGGACGGGTTCACCCCTCCACTTT. Its translation is CASTAGTGSPLHF.